This T cell receptor beta chain was documented in a study of shared clonotypes between healthy human individuals. Only in-frame clones appear in the TCRdb table, and some are missing; sequencing was by immunoSEQ multiplex PCR. This sample has over a million clones, with about 98% found just once. The CDR3 totals 14 residues. The V gene lost 3 bases and the J gene lost 4 bases, with 12 bases spanning the gap. Per the germline V gene, CDR1 is SEHNR and CDR2 is FQNEAQ (reference sequence). The sequenced material came from naive CD4+ T cells sorted from blood. As to subset: CD45RA+ positively selected. The V call is TRBV7-9, the J call TRBJ2-5, with D possibly TRBD1 on 6 matching bases. The receptor comes from a man aged 25 to 45 in good health. CDR3 sequence reads: CASSFRRGLETQYF. DNA of the CDR3: TGTGCCAGCAGCTTTCGCAGGGGCCTAGAGACCCAGTACTTC.